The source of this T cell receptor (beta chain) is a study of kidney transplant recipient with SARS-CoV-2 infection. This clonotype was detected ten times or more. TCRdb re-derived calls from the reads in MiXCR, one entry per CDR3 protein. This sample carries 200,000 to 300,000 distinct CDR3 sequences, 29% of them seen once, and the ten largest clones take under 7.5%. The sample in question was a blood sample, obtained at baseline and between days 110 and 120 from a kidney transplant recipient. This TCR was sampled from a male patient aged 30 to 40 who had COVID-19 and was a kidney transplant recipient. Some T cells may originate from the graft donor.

The CDR3 sequence is CASSKWGDRRPQHF. The DNA of the CDR3 is TGTGCCAGCAGCAAATGGGGGGACAGGAGGCCCCAGCATTTT. V and J are TRBV21-1 and TRBJ1-5; the D call TRBD1 from the table was never checked on the DNA. TRBV21-1 is listed as a pseudogene. The CDR3 totals 14 residues.